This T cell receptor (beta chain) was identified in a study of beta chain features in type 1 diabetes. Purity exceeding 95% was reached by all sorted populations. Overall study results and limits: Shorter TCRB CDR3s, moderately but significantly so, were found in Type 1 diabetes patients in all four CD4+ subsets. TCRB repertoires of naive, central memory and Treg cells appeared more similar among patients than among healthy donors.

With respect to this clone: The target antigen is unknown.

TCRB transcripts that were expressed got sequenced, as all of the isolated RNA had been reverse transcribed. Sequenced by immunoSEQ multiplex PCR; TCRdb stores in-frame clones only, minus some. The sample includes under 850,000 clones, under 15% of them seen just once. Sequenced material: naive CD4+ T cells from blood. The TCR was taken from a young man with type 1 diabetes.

CDR3 DNA sequence: TGTGCCAGCTCAGGGTCCGGGACTAGCGGGTACAATGAGCAGTTCTTC. This gives the protein CASSGSGTSGYNEQFF. The gene calls are TRBV18 and TRBJ2-1; 12 bases agree with TRBD2. Trimming removed 5 bases from V and 4 bases from J; junction bases left unmatched: 6. This CDR3 contains 16 residues. In germline, CDR1 is KGHSH, CDR2 LQKENI.